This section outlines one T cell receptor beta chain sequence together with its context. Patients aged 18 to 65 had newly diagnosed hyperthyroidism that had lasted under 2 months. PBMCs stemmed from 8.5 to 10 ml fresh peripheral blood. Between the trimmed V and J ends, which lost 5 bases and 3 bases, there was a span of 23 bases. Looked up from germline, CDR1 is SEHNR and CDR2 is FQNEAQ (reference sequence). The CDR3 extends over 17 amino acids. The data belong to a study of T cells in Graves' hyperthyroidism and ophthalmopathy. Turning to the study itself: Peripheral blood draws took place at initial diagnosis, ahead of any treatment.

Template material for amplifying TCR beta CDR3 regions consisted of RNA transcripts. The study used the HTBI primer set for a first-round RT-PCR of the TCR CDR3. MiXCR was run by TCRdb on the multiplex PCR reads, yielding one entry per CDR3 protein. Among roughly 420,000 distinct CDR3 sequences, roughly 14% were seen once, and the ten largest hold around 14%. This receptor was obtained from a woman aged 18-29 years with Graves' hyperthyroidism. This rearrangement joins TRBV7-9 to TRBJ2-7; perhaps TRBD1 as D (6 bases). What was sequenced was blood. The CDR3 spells CASSKRDKEFRYYEQYF. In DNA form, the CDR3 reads TGTGCCAGCAGCAAACGGGACAAAGAATTCCGCTACTACGAGCAGTACTTC. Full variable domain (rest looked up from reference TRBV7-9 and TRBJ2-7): DTGVSQNPRHKITKRGQNVTFRCDPISEHNRLYWYRQTLGQGPEFLTYFQNEAQLEKSRLLSDRFSAERPKGSFSTLEIQRTEQGDSAMYLCASSKRDKEFRYYEQYFGPGTRLTVT.